The present entry profiles one T cell receptor beta chain with its context. The antigen remains unidentified. The data originate from a study of graft-versus-host responses after intestinal transplantation. Germline-derived CDR1 and CDR2 are LGHNA and YSLEER. The CDR3 length is 15 residues. The V segment lost 0 bases and the J segment 5 bases; nucleotides outside the gene matches: 7. The repertoire was sequenced with immunoSEQ multiplex PCR; TCRdb's copy has only in-frame clones and lacks some. The table shows over 100,000 clones, with 85% to 95% occurring only once. The receptor was derived from a human donor who was the organ donor for an intestinal transplant. The input for sequencing was unstimulated CD8+ T cells sorted from spleen or lymph node cells, taken before transplant. The V and J genes are TRBV4-3 and TRBJ2-7; 7 bases align to TRBD2. The CDR3 protein is CASSQEREYYNEQYF. CDR3 coding DNA: TGCGCCAGCAGCCAAGAGCGGGAGTATTATAACGAGCAGTACTTC.